The clone carrying this T cell receptor beta chain was recorded a few times. Its antigen is unknown. The CDR3 contains 13 residues. Germline V gene data show CDR1 as LNHDA and CDR2 as SQIVND (reference sequence). V lost 8 bases to trimming and J lost 4 bases, with 11 bases between them. The sample originates from a study of T cell repertoires in cytomegalovirus infection. Across the study: A matching HLA type, together with CMV infection, was signaled by public TCR beta signatures.

Study results and limitations: Summed frequency of public TCR beta families distinguished CMV carriers with the relevant HLA. Ex vivo, HLA-C-restricted CMV-specific TCR beta clonotypes prevailed over the rest of the response.

One entry per CDR3 protein, called by TCRdb with MiXCR from the reads. Of fewer than 550,000 distinct CDR3 sequences listed, around 10% are singletons. The receptor's source is a human donor in good health (CMV status not recorded). Some clones in this sample may be carry-over from other donors' samples. The chain links TRBV19 to TRBJ2-2, with unresolved D. Sequenced sample: PBMCs. CDR3 sequence (DNA): TGTGCCAGTCGCCCCGGACGCACCGGGGAGCTGTTTTTT. This codes for CASRPGRTGELFF.